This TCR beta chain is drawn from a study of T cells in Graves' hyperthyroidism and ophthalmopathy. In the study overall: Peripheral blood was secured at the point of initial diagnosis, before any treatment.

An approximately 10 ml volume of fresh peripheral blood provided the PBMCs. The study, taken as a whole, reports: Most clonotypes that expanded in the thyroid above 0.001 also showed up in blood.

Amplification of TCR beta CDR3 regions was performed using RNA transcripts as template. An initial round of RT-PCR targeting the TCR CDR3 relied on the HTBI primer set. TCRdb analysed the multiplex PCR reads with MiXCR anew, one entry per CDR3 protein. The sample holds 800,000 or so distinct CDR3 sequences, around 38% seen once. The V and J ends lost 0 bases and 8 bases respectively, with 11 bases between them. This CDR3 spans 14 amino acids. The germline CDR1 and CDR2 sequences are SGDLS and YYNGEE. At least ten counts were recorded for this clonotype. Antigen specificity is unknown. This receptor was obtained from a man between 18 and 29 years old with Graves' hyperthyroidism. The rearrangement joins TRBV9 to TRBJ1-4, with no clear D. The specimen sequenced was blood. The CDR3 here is CASSVDEGWEKLFF. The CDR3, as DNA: TGTGCCAGCAGCGTAGATGAGGGTTGGGAAAAACTGTTTTTT.